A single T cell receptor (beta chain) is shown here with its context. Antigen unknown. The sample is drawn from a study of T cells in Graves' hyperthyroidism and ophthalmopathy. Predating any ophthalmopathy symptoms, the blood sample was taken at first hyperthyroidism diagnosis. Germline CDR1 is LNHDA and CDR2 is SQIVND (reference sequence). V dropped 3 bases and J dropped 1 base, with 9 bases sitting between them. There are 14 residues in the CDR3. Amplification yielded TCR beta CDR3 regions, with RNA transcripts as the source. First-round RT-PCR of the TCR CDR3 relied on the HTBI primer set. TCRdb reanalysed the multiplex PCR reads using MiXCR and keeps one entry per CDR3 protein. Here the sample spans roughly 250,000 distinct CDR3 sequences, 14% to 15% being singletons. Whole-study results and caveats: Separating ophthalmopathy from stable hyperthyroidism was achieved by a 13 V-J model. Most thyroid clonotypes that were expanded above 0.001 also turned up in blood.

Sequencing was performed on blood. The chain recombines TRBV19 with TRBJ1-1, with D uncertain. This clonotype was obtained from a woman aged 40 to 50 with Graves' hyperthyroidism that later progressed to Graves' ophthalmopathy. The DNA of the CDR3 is TGTGCCAGTAGTATTCACGGGCAGAACACTGAAGCTTTCTTT. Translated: CASSIHGQNTEAFF.